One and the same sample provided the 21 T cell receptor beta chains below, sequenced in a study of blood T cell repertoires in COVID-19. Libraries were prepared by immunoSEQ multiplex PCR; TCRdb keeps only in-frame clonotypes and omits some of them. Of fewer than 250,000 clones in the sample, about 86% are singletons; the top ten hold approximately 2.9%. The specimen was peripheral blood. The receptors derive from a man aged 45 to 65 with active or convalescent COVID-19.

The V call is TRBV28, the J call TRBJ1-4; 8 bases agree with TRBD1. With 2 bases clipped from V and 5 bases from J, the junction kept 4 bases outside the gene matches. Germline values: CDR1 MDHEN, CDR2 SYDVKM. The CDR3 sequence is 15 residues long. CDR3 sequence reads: CASSLLDRGNEKLFF. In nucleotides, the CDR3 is TGTGCCAGCAGTTTACTCGACAGGGGCAATGAAAAACTGTTTTTT.

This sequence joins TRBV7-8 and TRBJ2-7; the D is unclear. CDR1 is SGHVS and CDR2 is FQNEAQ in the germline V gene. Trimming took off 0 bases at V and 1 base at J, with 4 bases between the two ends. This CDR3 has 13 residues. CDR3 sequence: CASSLATSYEQYF. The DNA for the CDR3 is TGTGCCAGCAGCTTAGCGACTTCCTACGAGCAGTACTTC.

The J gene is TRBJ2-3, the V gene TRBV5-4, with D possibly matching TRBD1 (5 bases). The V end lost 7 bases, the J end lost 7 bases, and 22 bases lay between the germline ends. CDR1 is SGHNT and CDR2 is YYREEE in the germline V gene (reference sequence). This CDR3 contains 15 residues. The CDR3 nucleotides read TGTGCCAGCGGTGGGGCGGTACAAGGAGAAAATACGCAGTATTTT. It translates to CASGGAVQGENTQYF.

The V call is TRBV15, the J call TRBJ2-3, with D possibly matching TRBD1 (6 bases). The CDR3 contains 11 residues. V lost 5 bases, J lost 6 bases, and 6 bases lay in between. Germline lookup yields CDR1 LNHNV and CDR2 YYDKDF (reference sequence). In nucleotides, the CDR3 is TGTGCCACCAGCGGACAGGATACGCAGTATTTT. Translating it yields CATSGQDTQYF.

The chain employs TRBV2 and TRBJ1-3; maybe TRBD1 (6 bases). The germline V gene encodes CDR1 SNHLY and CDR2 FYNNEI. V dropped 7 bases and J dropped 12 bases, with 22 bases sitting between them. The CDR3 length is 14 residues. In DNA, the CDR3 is TGTGCCAGCATTAGTGGGGGCTCCTTGAAAGACATATATTTT. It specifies CASISGGSLKDIYF.

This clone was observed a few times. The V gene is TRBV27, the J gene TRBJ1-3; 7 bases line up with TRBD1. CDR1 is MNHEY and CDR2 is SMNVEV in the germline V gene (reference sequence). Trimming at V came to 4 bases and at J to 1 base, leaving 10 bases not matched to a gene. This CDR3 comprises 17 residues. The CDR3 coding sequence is TGTGCCAGCAGTTCCCTAAAACTACAGGGGTCTGGAAACACCATATATTTT. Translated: CASSSLKLQGSGNTIYF.

The CDR3 sequence is CASSSGGNNSPLHF. The CDR3 DNA reads TGTGCCAGCAGTTCAGGGGGGAACAATTCACCCCTCCACTTT. The chain carries TRBV6-2 or TRBV6-3 and TRBJ1-6, with 7 positions matching TRBD1. V lost 4 bases and J lost 7; bases outside the gene matches: 4. This CDR3 is built from 14 residues. Germline V gene data show CDR1 as MNHEY and CDR2 as SVGEGT.

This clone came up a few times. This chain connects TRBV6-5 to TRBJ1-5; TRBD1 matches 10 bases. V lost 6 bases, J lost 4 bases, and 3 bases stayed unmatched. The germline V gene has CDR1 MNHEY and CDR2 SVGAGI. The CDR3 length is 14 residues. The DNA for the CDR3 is TGTGCCAGCAGGAGGGACAGGGGAAATCAGCCCCAGCATTTT. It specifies CASRRDRGNQPQHF.

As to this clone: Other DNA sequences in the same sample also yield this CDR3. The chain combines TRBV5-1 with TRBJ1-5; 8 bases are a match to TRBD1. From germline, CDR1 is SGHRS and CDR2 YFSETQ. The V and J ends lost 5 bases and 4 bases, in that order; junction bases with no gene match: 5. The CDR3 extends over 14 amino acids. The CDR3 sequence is CASSPGTGNQPQHF. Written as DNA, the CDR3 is TGCGCCAGCAGTCCTGGGACAGGTAATCAGCCCCAGCATTTT.

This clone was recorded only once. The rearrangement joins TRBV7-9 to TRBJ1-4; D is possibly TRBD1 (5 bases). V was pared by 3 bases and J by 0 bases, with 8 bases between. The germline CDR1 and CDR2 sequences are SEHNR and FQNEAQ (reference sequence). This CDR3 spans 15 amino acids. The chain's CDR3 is CASSLDIATNEKLFF. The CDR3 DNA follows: TGTGCCAGCAGCTTGGACATTGCAACTAATGAAAAACTGTTTTTT.

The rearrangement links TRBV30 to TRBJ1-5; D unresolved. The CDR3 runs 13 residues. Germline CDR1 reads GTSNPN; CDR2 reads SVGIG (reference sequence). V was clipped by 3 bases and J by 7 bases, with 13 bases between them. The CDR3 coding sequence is TGTGCCTGGAGCGTTACAAACGGGCAGCCCCAGCATTTT. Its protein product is CAWSVTNGQPQHF.

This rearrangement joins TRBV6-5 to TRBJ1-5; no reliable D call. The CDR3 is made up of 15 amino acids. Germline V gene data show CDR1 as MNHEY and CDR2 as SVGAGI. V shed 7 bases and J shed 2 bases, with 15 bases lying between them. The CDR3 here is CASTPAGVGNQPQHF. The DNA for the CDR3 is TGTGCCAGCACCCCCGCAGGCGTCGGCAATCAGCCCCAGCATTTT.

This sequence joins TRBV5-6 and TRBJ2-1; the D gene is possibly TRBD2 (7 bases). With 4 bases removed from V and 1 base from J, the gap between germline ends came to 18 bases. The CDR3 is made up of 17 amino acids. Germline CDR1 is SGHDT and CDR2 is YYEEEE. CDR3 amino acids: CASSQRGGAASYNEQFF. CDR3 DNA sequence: TGTGCCAGCAGCCAGAGGGGGGGGGCCGCATCCTACAATGAGCAGTTCTTC.

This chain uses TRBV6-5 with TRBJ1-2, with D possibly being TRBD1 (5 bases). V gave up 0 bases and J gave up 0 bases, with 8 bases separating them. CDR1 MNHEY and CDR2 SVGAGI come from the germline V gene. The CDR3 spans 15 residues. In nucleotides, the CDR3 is TGTGCCAGCAGTTACTCAACGGGGGCTAACTATGGCTACACCTTC. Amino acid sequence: CASSYSTGANYGYTF.

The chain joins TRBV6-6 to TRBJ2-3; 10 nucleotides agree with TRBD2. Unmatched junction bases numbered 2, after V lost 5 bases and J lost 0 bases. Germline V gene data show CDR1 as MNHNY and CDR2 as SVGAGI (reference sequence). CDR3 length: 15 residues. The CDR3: CASSRLAGSTDTQYF. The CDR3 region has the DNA TGTGCCAGCAGTCGACTAGCGGGTAGCACAGATACGCAGTATTTT.

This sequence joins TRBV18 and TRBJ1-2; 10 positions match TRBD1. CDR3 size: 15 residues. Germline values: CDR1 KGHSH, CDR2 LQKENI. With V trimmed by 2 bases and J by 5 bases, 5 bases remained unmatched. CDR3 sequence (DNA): TGTGCCAGCTCACCAGGACAGGGGGGGCTTTATGGCTACACCTTC. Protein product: CASSPGQGGLYGYTF. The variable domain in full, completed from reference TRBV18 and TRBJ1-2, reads NAGVMQNPRHLVRRRGQEARLRCSPMKGHSHVYWYRQLPEEGLKFMVYLQKENIIDESGMPKERFSAEFPKEGPSILRIQQVVRGDSAAYFCASSPGQGGLYGYTFGSGTRLTVV.

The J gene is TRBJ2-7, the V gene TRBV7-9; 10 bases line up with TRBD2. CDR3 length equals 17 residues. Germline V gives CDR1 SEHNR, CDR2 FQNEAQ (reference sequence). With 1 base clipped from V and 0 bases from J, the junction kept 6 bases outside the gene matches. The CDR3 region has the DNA TGTGCCAGCAGCTTAGACGAGCGGGAGGGCTACTCCTACGAGCAGTACTTC. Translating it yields CASSLDEREGYSYEQYF.

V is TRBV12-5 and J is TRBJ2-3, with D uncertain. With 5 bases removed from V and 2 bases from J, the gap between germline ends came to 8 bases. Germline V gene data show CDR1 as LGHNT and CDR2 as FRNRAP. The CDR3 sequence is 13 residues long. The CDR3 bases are TGTGCTAGTGGTCAATCCAACACAGATACGCAGTATTTT. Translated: CASGQSNTDTQYF.

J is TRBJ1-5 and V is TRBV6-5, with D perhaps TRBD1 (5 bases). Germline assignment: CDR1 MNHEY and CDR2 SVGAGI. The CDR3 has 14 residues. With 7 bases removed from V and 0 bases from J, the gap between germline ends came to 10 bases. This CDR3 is CASKTAYSNQPQHF. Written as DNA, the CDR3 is TGTGCCAGCAAGACAGCCTATAGCAATCAGCCCCAGCATTTT.

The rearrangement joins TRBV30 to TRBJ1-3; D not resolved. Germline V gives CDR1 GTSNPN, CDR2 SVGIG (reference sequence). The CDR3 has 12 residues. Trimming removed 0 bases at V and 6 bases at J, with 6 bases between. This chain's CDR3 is CAWSVGENTIYF. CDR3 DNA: TGTGCCTGGAGTGTAGGAGAAAACACCATATATTTT.

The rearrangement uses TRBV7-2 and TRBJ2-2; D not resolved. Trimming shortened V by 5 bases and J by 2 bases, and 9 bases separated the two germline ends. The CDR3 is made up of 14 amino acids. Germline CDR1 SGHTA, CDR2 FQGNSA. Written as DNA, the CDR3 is TGTGCCAGCAGCCTCCTTATAAACACCGGGGAGCTGTTTTTT. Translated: CASSLLINTGELFF.